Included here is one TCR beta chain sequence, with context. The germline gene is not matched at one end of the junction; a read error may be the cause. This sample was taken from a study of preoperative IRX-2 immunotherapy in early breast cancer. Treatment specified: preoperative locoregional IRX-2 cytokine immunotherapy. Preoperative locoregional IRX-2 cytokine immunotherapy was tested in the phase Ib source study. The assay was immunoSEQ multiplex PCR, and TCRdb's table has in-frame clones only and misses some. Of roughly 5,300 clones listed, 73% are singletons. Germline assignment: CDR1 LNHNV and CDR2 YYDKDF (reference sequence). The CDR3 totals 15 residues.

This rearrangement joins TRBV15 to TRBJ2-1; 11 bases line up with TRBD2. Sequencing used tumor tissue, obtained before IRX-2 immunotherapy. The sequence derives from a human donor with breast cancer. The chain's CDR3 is CASSLTSGKLNEQFF. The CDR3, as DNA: TGTGCCAGCAGCTTGACTAGCGGGAAGTTAAATGAGCAGTTCTTC.